These 6 T cell receptor beta chains share one sample of origin, sequenced in a study of cytomegalovirus exposure and HLA in healthy donors. PCR employed 60 Vbeta and 13 Jbeta primers. The method was immunoSEQ multiplex PCR; TCRdb's version includes in-frame clones alone and lacks a portion of them. The sample lists about 200,000 clones, more than 75% occurring once. Sequencing input: PBMCs. The origin of the receptors is a man in his forties in good health and CMV-seropositive.

The V call is TRBV27, the J call TRBJ1-2, with a possible D match to TRBD1 (6 bases). This CDR3 contains 15 residues. V lost 2 bases to trimming and J lost 5 bases, with 15 bases between them. Germline V gene sequence: CDR1 MNHEY, CDR2 SMNVEV (reference sequence). The CDR3 spells CASSLAATGGYGYTF. DNA of the CDR3: TGTGCCAGCAGTTTAGCGGCGACAGGCGGATATGGCTACACCTTC.

V is TRBV28 and J is TRBJ2-7; 7 bases map to TRBD1. V dropped 4 bases and J dropped 4; count of bases not matched to a gene: 10. CDR1 is MDHEN and CDR2 is SYDVKM in the germline V gene. CDR3 length equals 15 residues. The CDR3 DNA reads as TGTGCCAGCAGTTCAGTAGGGGGCCAGCGGTACGAGCAGTACTTC. It translates to CASSSVGGQRYEQYF.

J is TRBJ1-2 and V is TRBV4-1; 12 positions match TRBD1. CDR1 and CDR2 from the germline V gene are MGHRA and YSYEKL. The CDR3 runs to 18 residues. J gave up 4 bases and V 0 bases, and 9 bases lay outside the gene matches. CDR3 bases: TGCGCCAGCAGCCAAGATAGGGGACAGGGGGCCCCCCTCTATGGCTACACCTTC. It codes for CASSQDRGQGAPLYGYTF.

The V gene is TRBV28, the J gene TRBJ2-6; no firm D call. CDR3 length: 14 amino acids. From germline, CDR1 is MDHEN and CDR2 SYDVKM. V was trimmed by 1 base and J by 3 bases, leaving 4 bases between them. The CDR3 region is CASSLYLGANVLTF. Written as DNA, the CDR3 is TGTGCCAGCAGTTTATATCTTGGGGCCAACGTCCTGACTTTC.

CDR3 nucleotide sequence: TGTGCCAGCAGCTTTGACAGGGTCGAGCAGTACTTC. Translated: CASSFDRVEQYF. J is TRBJ2-7 and V is TRBV5-6; TRBD1 matches 7 bases. Germline values: CDR1 SGHDT, CDR2 YYEEEE. Trimming at V came to 2 bases and at J to 6 bases, leaving 2 bases not matched to a gene. The CDR3 consists of 12 residues.

The chain couples TRBV10-3 to TRBJ2-2, with D possibly being TRBD2 (6 bases). CDR3 length: 16 amino acids. Germline lookup yields CDR1 ENHRY and CDR2 SYGVKD. V lost 10 bases, J lost 4 bases, and 22 bases lay in between. For the CDR3, the DNA is TGTGCCAGCAAATCTGGGGCTAGCGACCTCACCGGGGAGCTGTTTTTT. It translates to CASKSGASDLTGELFF.